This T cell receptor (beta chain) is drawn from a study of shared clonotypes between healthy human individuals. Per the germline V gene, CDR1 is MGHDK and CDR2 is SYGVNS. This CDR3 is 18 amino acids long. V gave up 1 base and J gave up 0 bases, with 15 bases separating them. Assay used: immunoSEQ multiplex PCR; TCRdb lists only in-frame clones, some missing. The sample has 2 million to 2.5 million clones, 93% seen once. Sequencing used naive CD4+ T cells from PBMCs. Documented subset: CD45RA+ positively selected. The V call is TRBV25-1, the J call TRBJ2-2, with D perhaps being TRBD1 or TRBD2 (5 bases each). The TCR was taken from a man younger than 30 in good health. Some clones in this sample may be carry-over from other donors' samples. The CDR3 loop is CASSELRSGTANTGELFF. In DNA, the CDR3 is TGTGCCAGCAGTGAATTAAGGTCGGGGACCGCGAACACCGGGGAGCTGTTTTTT.